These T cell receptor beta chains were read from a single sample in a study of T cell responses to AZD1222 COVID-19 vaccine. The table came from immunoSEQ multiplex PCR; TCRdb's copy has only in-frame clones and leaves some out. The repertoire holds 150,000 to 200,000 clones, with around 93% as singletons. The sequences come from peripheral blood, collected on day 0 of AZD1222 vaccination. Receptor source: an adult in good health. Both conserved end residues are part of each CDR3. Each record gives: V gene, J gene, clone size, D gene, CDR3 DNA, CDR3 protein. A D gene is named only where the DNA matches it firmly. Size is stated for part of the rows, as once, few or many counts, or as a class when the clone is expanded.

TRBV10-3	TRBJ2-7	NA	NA	TGTGCCATCCGGGACTCGTACTACGAGCAGTACTTC	CAIRDSYYEQYF
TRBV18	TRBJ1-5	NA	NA	TGTGCCAGCTCACCCGAGTTGGGATATAGCAATCAGCCCCAGCATTTT	CASSPELGYSNQPQHF
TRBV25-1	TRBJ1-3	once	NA	TGTGCCAGCAGTGAACCTGGGAGCTCTGGAAACACCATATATTTT	CASSEPGSSGNTIYF
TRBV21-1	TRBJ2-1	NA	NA	TGTGCCAGCAGCAAAGAAGCTTCCCAGGGAAGCTCCTACAATGAGCAGTTCTTC	CASSKEASQGSSYNEQFF
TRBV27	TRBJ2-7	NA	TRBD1	TGTGCCAGCAGTTTAGTGCAGGGGGCATACGAGCAGTACTTC	CASSLVQGAYEQYF
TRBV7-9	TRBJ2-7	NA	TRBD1	TGTGCCAGCAGCTTAGTGAGGGACAGGGTACCCCCGGGCTCCTACGAGCAGTACTTC	CASSLVRDRVPPGSYEQYF
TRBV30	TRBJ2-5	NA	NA	TGTGCCTGGAGTGTAGGCAGGGCTATCGGGGAGACCCAGTACTTC	CAWSVGRAIGETQYF
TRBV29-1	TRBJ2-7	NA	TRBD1	TGCAGCGTTGGACAGGGGATCTACGAGCAGTACTTC	CSVGQGIYEQYF
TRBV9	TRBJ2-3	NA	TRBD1	TGTGCCAGCAGCGTACCCCGGGGACAGCAAACGGATACGCAGTATTTT	CASSVPRGQQTDTQYF
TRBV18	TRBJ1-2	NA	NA	TGTGCCAGCTCTCCACTTTCGGACGGGGCTAACTATGGCTACACCTTC	CASSPLSDGANYGYTF